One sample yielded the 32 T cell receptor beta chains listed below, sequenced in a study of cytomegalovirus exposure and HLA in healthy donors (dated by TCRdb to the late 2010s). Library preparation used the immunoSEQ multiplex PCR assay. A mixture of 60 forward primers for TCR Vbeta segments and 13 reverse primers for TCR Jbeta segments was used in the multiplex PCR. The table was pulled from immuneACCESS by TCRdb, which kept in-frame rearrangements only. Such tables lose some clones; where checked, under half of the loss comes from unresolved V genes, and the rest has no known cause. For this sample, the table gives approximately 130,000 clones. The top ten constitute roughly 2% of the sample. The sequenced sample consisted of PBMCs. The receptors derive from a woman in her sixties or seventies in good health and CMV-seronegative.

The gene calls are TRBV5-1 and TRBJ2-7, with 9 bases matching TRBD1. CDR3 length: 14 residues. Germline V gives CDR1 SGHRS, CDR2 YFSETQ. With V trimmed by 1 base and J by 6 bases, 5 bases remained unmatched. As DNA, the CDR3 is TGCGCCAGCAGCTTGTGGGACAGGGCGAGCGAGCAGTACTTC. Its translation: CASSLWDRASEQYF. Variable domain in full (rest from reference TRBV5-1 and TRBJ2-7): KAGVTQTPRYLIKTRGQQVTLSCSPISGHRSVSWYQQTPGQGLQFLFEYFSETQRNKGNFPGRFSGRQFSNSRSEMNVSTLELGDSALYLCASSLWDRASEQYFGPGTRLTVT.

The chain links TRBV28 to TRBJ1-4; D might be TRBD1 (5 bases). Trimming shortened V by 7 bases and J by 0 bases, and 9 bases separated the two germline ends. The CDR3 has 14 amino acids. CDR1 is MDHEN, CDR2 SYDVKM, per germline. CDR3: CASIPGSTNEKLFF. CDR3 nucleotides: TGTGCCAGCATCCCAGGGTCAACTAATGAAAAACTGTTTTTT. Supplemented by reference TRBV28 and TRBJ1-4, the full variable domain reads DVKVTQSSRYLVKRTGEKVFLECVQDMDHENMFWYRQDPGLGLRLIYFSYDVKMKEKGDIPEGYSVSREKKERFSLILESASTNQTSMYLCASIPGSTNEKLFFGSGTQLSVL.

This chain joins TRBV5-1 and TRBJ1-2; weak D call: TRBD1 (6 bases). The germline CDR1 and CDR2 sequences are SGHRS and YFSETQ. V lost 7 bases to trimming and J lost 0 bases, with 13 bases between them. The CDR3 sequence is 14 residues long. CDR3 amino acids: CASRGGTTNYGYTF. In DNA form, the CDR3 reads TGCGCCAGCCGGGGGGGGACAACTAACTATGGCTACACCTTC.

In nucleotides, the CDR3 is TGTGCCAGCAGCTTGGGCAGGGGCCGCTATGGCTACACCTTC. Protein product: CASSLGRGRYGYTF. The chain has TRBV5-5 and TRBJ1-2; the D gene is possibly TRBD1 (6 bases). CDR3 length: 14 residues. V lost 0 bases and J lost 4, with 10 bases in between. The germline gives CDR1 SGHKS, CDR2 YYEKEE (reference sequence).

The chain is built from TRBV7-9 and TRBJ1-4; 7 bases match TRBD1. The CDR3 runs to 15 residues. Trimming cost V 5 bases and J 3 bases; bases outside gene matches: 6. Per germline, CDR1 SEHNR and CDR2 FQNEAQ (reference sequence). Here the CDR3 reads CASSDNRGANEKLFF. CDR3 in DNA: TGTGCCAGCAGCGATAACAGGGGCGCTAATGAAAAACTGTTTTTT.

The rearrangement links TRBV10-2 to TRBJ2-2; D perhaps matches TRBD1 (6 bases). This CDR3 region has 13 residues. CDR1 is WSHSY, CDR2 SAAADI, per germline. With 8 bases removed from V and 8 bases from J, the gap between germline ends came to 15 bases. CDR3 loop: CASGGRAKGELFF. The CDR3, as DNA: TGCGCCAGCGGGGGCAGGGCAAAGGGGGAGCTGTTTTTT.

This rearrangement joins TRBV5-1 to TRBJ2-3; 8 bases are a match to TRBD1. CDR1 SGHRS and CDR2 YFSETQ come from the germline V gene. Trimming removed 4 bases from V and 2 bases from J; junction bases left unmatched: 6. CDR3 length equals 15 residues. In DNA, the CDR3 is TGCGCCAGCAGCCCGGGACAGGAAGTCACAGATACGCAGTATTTT. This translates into CASSPGQEVTDTQYF.

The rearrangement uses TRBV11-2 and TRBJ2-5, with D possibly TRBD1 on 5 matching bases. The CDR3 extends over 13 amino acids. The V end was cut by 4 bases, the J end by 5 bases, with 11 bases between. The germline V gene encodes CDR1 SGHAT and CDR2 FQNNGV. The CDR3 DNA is TGTGCCAGCAGCTCCGACAGAGGCGAGACCCAGTACTTC. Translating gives CASSSDRGETQYF.

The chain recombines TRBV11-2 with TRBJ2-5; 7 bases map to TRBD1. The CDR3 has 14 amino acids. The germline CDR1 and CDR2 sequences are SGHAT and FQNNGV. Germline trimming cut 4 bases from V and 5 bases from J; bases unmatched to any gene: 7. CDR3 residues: CASSSGQEGETQYF. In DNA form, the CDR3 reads TGTGCCAGCAGCTCCGGACAGGAAGGGGAGACCCAGTACTTC.

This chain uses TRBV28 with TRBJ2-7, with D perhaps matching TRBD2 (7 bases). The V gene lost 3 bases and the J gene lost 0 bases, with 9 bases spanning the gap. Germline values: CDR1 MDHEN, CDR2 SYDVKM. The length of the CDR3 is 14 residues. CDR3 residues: CASSFGGLSYEQYF. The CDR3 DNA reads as TGTGCCAGCAGTTTCGGGGGGCTCTCCTACGAGCAGTACTTC.

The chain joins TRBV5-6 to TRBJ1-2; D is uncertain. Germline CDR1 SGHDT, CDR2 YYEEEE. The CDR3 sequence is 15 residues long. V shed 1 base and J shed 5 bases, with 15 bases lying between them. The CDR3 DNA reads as TGTGCCAGCAGCTTGTATAGTGAACCGGGGTATGGCTACACCTTC. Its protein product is CASSLYSEPGYGYTF.

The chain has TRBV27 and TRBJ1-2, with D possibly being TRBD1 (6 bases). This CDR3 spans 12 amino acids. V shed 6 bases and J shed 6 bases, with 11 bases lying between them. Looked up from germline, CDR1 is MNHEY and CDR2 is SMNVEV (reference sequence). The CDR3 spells CASSSRGNGYTF. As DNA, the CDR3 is TGTGCCAGCAGCTCAAGGGGGAATGGCTACACCTTC.

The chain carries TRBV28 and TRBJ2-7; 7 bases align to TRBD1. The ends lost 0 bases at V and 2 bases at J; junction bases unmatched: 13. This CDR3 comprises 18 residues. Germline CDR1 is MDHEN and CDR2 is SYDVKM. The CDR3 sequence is CASSLWSLGNRGTYEQYF. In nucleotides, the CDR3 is TGTGCCAGCAGTTTATGGTCCCTGGGCAACAGGGGAACCTACGAGCAGTACTTC.

CDR3 DNA: TGTGCCAGCAGCTTAGCGGGAGGGCAAGATACGCAGTATTTT. This gives the protein CASSLAGGQDTQYF. V is TRBV7-3 and J is TRBJ2-3; 9 bases match TRBD2. V shed 2 bases, J shed 5 bases, and the junction held 2 bases outside the gene matches. The CDR3 sequence is 14 residues long. The germline gives CDR1 SGHTA, CDR2 FQGTGA.

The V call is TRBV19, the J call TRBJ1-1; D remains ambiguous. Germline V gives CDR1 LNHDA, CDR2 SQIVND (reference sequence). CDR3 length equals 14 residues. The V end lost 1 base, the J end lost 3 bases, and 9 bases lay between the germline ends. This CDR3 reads CASSIVVRDTEAFF. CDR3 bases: TGTGCCAGTAGTATAGTAGTTCGAGACACTGAAGCTTTCTTT.

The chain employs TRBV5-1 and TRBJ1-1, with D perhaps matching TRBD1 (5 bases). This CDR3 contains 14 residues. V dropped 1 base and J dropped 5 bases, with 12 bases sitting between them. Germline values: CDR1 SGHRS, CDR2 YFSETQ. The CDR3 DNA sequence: TGCGCCAGCAGCTTGACCCAGGGTCAGACTGAAGCTTTCTTT. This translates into CASSLTQGQTEAFF.

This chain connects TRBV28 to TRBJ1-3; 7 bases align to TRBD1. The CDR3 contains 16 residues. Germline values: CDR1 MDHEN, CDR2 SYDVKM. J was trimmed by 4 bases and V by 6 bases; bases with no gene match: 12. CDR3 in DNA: TGTGCCAGCAGACCCTTACAGGGGTCGGGGGGAAACACCATATATTTT. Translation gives CASRPLQGSGGNTIYF.

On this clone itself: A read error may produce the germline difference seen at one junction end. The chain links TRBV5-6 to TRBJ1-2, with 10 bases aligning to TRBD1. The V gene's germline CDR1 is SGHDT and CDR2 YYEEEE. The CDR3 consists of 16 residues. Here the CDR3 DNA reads TGTGCTAGCAGCTTAGGACAGGGGGGAACATCGGGAGGCTACACCTTC. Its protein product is CASSLGQGGTSGGYTF.

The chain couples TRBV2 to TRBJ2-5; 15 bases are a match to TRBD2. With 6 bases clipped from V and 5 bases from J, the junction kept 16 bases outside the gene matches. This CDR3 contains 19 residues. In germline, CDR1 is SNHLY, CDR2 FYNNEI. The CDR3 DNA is TGTGCCAGCAGGGATCCGGGACTAGCGGGGGGCCCGGCGGGCGAGACCCAGTACTTC. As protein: CASRDPGLAGGPAGETQYF.

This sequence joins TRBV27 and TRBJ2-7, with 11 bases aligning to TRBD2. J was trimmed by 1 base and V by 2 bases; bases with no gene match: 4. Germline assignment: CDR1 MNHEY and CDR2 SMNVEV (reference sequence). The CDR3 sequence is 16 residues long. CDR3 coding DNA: TGTGCCAGCAGTTTACTTAGCGGGGGGGCGTCCTACGAGCAGTACTTC. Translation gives CASSLLSGGASYEQYF.

CDR3 bases: TGTGCCAGCTCAGTTGAGATGAACACTGAAGCTTTCTTT. This codes for CASSVEMNTEAFF. The chain couples TRBV18 to TRBJ1-1; D is undetermined. The V gene lost 5 bases and the J gene lost 0 bases, with 7 bases spanning the gap. Germline V gene sequence: CDR1 KGHSH, CDR2 LQKENI. CDR3 length: 13 residues.

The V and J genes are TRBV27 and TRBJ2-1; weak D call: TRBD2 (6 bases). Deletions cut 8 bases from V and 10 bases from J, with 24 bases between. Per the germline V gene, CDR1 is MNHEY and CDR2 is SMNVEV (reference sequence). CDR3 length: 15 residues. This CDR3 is CASRPGPSTAGEQFF. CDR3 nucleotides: TGTGCCAGCCGACCTGGACCTAGTACCGCGGGGGAGCAGTTCTTC.

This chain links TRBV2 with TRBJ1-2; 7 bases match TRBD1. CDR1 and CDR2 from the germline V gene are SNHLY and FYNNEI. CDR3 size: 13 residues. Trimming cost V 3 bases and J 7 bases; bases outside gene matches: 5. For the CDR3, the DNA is TGTGCCAGCAGTGACAGGGGGGTGGGTGGCTACACCTTC. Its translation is CASSDRGVGGYTF.

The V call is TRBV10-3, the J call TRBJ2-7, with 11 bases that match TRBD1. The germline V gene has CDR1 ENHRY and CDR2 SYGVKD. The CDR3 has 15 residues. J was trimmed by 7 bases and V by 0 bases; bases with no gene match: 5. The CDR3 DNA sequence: TGTGCCATCAGTGAGTCAGGGACAGGGGGAAAGGAGCAGTACTTC. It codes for CAISESGTGGKEQYF.

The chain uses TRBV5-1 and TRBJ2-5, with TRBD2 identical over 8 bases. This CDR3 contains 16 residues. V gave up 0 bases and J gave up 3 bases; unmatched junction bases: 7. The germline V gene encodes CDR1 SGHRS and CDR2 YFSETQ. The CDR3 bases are TGCGCCAGCAGCTTGGGTGGTAGCGGGGCCGAAGAGACCCAGTACTTC. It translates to CASSLGGSGAEETQYF.

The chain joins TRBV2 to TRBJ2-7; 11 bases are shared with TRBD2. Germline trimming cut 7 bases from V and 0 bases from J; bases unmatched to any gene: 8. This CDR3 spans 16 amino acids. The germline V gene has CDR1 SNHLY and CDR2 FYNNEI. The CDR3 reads CASIGGSGGASYEQYF. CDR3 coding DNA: TGTGCCAGCATAGGTGGTAGCGGGGGGGCCTCCTACGAGCAGTACTTC.

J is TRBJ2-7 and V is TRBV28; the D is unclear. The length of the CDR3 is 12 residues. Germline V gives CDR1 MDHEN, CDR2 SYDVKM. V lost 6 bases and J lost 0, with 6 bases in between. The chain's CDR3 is CASSRGSYEQYF. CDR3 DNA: TGTGCCAGCAGCCGCGGCTCCTACGAGCAGTACTTC.

The CDR3 sequence: CASSVGGLAIDEQFF. The CDR3 region has the DNA TGTGCCAGCAGCGTGGGGGGACTAGCTATAGATGAGCAGTTCTTC. J is TRBJ2-1 and V is TRBV9; 9 bases match TRBD2. CDR1 and CDR2 (germline): SGDLS, YYNGEE. The CDR3 length is 15 residues. V gave up 2 bases and J gave up 8 bases; unmatched junction bases: 8.

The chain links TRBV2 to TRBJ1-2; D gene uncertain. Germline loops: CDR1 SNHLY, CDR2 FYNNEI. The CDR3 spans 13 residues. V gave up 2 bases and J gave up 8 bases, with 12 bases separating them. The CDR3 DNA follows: TGTGCCAGCAGTGAACGTCCCGCGGGAGGCTACACCTTC. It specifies CASSERPAGGYTF.

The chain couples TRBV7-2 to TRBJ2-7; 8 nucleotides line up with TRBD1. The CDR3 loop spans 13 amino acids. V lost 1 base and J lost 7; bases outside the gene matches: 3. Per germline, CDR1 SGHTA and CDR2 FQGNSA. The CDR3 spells CASSLGTGREQYF. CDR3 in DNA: TGTGCCAGCAGCTTAGGGACAGGGAGGGAGCAGTACTTC.

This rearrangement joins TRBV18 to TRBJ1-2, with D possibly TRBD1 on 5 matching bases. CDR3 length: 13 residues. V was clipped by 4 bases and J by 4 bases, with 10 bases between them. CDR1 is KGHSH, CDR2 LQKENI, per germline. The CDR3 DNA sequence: TGTGCCAGCTCACAAGACAGCGCCTATGGCTACACCTTC. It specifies CASSQDSAYGYTF.

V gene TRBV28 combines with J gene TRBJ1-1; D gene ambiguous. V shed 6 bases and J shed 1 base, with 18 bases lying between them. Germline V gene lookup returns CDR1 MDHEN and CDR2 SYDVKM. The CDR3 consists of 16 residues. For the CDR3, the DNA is TGTGCCAGCAGAGGTTCCCTTCCGGGAACGAACACTGAAGCTTTCTTT. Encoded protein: CASRGSLPGTNTEAFF.